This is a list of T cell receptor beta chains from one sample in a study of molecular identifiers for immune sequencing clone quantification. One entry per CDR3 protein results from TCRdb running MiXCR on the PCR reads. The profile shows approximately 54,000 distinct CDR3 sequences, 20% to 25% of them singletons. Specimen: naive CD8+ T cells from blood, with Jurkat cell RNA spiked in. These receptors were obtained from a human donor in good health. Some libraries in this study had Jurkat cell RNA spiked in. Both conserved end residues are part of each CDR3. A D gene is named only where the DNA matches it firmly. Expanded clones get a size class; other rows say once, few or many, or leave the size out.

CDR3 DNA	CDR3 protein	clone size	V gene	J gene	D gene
TGTGCCATCAGTGAGGCCCCAACAGGAGCTAGCAATCAGCCCCAGCATTTT	CAISEAPTGASNQPQHF	few	TRBV10-3	TRBJ1-5	-
TGTGCCAGCAGTCTATCCCAGGGACCCGGCGAGCAGTACTTC	CASSLSQGPGEQYF	many	TRBV12-3/TRBV12-4	TRBJ2-7	-
TGTGCCAGCAGTTTGTTGCTAGCGGGAAGCTGGGAGCAGTACTTC	CASSLLLAGSWEQYF	many	TRBV27	TRBJ2-7	TRBD2
TGCGCCAGCAGCCAAGATATTGGGGAAGGCTACGAGCAGTACTTC	CASSQDIGEGYEQYF	many	TRBV4-3	TRBJ2-7	-
TGTGCCAGCACCGAGACAGGGACAGGGTTTCAGCCCCAGCATTTT	CASTETGTGFQPQHF	many	TRBV6-2/TRBV6-3	TRBJ1-5	TRBD1
TGTGCCAGCAGCGAGCCGCCCGGGACAGGGAATAATTCACCCCTCCACTTT	CASSEPPGTGNNSPLHF	many	TRBV9	TRBJ1-6	TRBD1
TGTGCCAGTAGTGATCCGGTCTATAGCAATCAGCCCCAGCATTTT	CASSDPVYSNQPQHF	many	TRBV19	TRBJ1-5	-
TGTGCCAGCAGCTTGGAGGGTGGCCTACCTCAAGCTTTCTTT	CASSLEGGLPQAFF	many	TRBV5-4	TRBJ1-1	-
TGTGCCGCCTCTCCCTGGGTTCCCCCCACCGGGGAGCTGTTTTTT	CAASPWVPPTGELFF	many	TRBV6-2/TRBV6-3	TRBJ2-2	-
TGCAGCGTTGAGGGAGACAGGGACACCGAGCAGTACTTC	CSVEGDRDTEQYF	many	TRBV29-1	TRBJ2-7	TRBD1
TGTGCCAGCAGCAAAGGGGAAGGGGACGACTATGGCTACACCTTC	CASSKGEGDDYGYTF	many	TRBV21-1	TRBJ1-2	-
TGTGCCAGCAGCTTAGCTGTGGGTCGCACAGATACGCAGTATTTT	CASSLAVGRTDTQYF	-	TRBV11-2	TRBJ2-3	-
TGCAGTGCTAGAGGGGGACTCTCCTGGACCCAGTACTTC	CSARGGLSWTQYF	many	TRBV20-1	TRBJ2-5	-
TGCAGTTCAAGAGTCAGCATAAATGAAAAACTGTTTTTT	CSSRVSINEKLFF	many	TRBV20-1	TRBJ1-4	-
TGTGCCAGTAGTCTGATGAGTACGAACACCGGGGAGCTGTTTTTT	CASSLMSTNTGELFF	-	TRBV19	TRBJ2-2	-
TGTGCCAGCAGTTACTCGATTACTAGCGGTCTAGCGAACACCGGGGAGCTGTTTTTT	CASSYSITSGLANTGELFF	many	TRBV6-2/TRBV6-3	TRBJ2-2	TRBD2
TGTGCCAGCAGTTACGACAGCACGACGGAAAAACTGTTTTTT	CASSYDSTTEKLFF	many	TRBV6-6	TRBJ1-4	-
TGTGCCAGCAGCGTAGAGGTGAGGGCCAGCGGAAACACCGGGGAGCTGTTTTTT	CASSVEVRASGNTGELFF	few	TRBV9	TRBJ2-2	-
TGCGCCAGCAGCTTGGTATTGGGATTAGAAGGAGATACGCAGTATTTT	CASSLVLGLEGDTQYF	many	TRBV5-1	TRBJ2-3	-
TGCGCCAGCAGCCAAAATCTGAACCTGGGGGAGCAGTACTTC	CASSQNLNLGEQYF	many	TRBV4-1	TRBJ2-7	-